Shown below are 20 T cell receptor beta chains from a single sample sequenced in a study of OX40 agonist ivuxolimab in advanced cancers. TCRdb's table, derived via immunoSEQ multiplex PCR, lists solely in-frame clones and lacks some. The repertoire consists of about 10,000 clones, with roughly 70% occurring once and the leading ten covering around 30%. The source material was CD4+ or CD8+ T cells sorted from blood, sampled in a trial of the OX40 agonist ivuxolimab. These receptors came from an adult with an advanced solid tumor such as melanoma, head and neck, liver or kidney cancer.

V usage is TRBV9 and J usage is TRBJ1-1; 8 bases align to TRBD1. The CDR3 runs 13 residues. CDR1 and CDR2 (germline): SGDLS, YYNGEE. The V and J ends lost 3 bases and 6 bases, in that order; junction bases with no gene match: 4. The CDR3 DNA reads as TGTGCCAGCAGCGCGGTGACAGGGGCTGAAGCTTTCTTT. This sequence encodes CASSAVTGAEAFF.

In DNA, the CDR3 is TGTGCCAGCACCCCCCGGGACAGGGGGTACTATGGCTACACCTTC. This encodes CASTPRDRGYYGYTF. The chain employs TRBV28 and TRBJ1-2, with 11 bases lining up with TRBD1. This CDR3 contains 15 residues. The V gene end was trimmed by 7 bases and the J gene end by 3 bases; junction bases not matched to a gene: 7. Germline lookup yields CDR1 MDHEN and CDR2 SYDVKM.

V is TRBV28 and J is TRBJ2-2; no reliable D call. CDR1 and CDR2 from the germline V gene are MDHEN and SYDVKM. The CDR3 has 15 residues. V was cut by 4 bases and J by 7 bases, with 16 bases left in between. The CDR3 loop is CASSSRLEPLGELFF. In DNA form, the CDR3 reads TGTGCCAGCAGTTCCCGACTCGAGCCCCTCGGGGAGCTGTTTTTT. Filled out from reference TRBV28 and TRBJ2-2, the complete variable domain reads DVKVTQSSRYLVKRTGEKVFLECVQDMDHENMFWYRQDPGLGLRLIYFSYDVKMKEKGDIPEGYSVSREKKERFSLILESASTNQTSMYLCASSSRLEPLGELFFGEGSRLTVL.

The rearrangement uses TRBV4-2 and TRBJ2-6, with 14 nucleotides matching TRBD2. J was trimmed by 2 bases and V by 1 base; bases with no gene match: 4. The CDR3 has 19 amino acids. Germline CDR1 is LGHNA and CDR2 is YNFKEQ. As DNA, the CDR3 is TGTGCCAGCAGCCAAGGTCGACTAGCGGGGGGGCCTGGGGCCAACGTCCTGACTTTC. Encoded protein: CASSQGRLAGGPGANVLTF.

This chain links TRBV2 with TRBJ2-4; 7 nucleotides align to TRBD1. Germline lookup yields CDR1 SNHLY and CDR2 FYNNEI. CDR3 size: 16 residues. V was pared by 3 bases and J by 0 bases, with 5 bases of the junction left unmatched. CDR3 residues: CASSDRQGEAKNIQYF. In nucleotides, the CDR3 is TGTGCCAGCAGTGATCGGCAGGGGGAAGCCAAAAACATTCAGTACTTC.

The chain is built from TRBV7-3 and TRBJ2-3; D is ambiguous. V gave up 6 bases and J gave up 1 base, with 8 bases separating them. This CDR3 contains 13 residues. Germline CDR1 and CDR2: SGHTA and FQGTGA. As DNA, the CDR3 is TGTGCCAGCAGTTTCGACGGCACAGATACGCAGTATTTT. This encodes CASSFDGTDTQYF.

The rearrangement joins TRBV6-5 to TRBJ1-1, with 10 bases lining up with TRBD1. Unmatched junction bases numbered 6, after V lost 3 bases and J lost 5 bases. In germline, CDR1 is MNHEY, CDR2 SVGAGI. This CDR3 region has 15 residues. CDR3 coding DNA: TGTGCCAGCAGTTATGGGGGACAGGGGAGGACTGAAGCTTTCTTT. This sequence encodes CASSYGGQGRTEAFF.

This clone was seen more than once but under ten times. Other DNA sequences in the same sample also yield this CDR3. The genes are TRBV6-5 and TRBJ1-2; tentative D call: TRBD1 (5 bases). V was trimmed by 5 bases and J by 4 bases, leaving 17 bases between them. This CDR3 spans 15 amino acids. CDR1 MNHEY and CDR2 SVGAGI come from the germline V gene. The CDR3 nucleotides read TGTGCCAGCAGTACTAGAACAGGTCGGGCCTATGGCTACACCTTC. It is translated as CASSTRTGRAYGYTF.

This clone was picked up many times. This chain uses TRBV4-3 with TRBJ2-7; a weak D match, TRBD2 (6 bases). V shed 1 base and J shed 0 bases, with 10 bases lying between them. Germline V gene lookup returns CDR1 LGHNA and CDR2 YSLEER. The CDR3 has 15 residues. The CDR3 region has the DNA TGCGCCAGCAGCCAAGTTGCGGACTACTCCTACGAGCAGTACTTC. It yields the protein CASSQVADYSYEQYF.

The chain recombines TRBV4-1 with TRBJ2-2; 7 nucleotides agree with TRBD2. The CDR3 contains 14 residues. Germline V gives CDR1 MGHRA, CDR2 YSYEKL. Losses at the gene ends were 6 bases for V and 5 bases for J; bases not matched to a gene: 6. The CDR3 DNA is TGCGCCAGCAGGGGGAGGGAGACGACCGGGGAGCTGTTTTTT. Its translation: CASRGRETTGELFF.

The sample holds one count of this clone. The rearrangement uses TRBV6-6 and TRBJ2-7; unclear D gene. The length of the CDR3 is 11 residues. Trimming left V 6 bases short and J 1 base short, with 4 bases between. In germline, CDR1 is MNHNY, CDR2 SVGAGI (reference sequence). This CDR3 is CASSPSYEQYF. The DNA of the CDR3 is TGTGCCAGCAGCCCATCCTACGAGCAGTACTTC.

This clone was counted only a few times. The rearrangement uses TRBV2 and TRBJ2-2, with TRBD1 matching 7 bases. The length of the CDR3 is 18 residues. CDR1 SNHLY and CDR2 FYNNEI come from the germline V gene. The V gene end was trimmed by 1 base and the J gene end by 1 base; junction bases not matched to a gene: 9. CDR3 sequence reads: CASSEDPPTGMNTGELFF. The CDR3, as DNA: TGTGCCAGCAGTGAAGACCCGCCGACAGGGATGAACACCGGGGAGCTGTTTTTT.

The chain joins TRBV2 to TRBJ1-2; D is perhaps TRBD1 (6 bases). The CDR3 is 15 residues long. The germline V gene has CDR1 SNHLY and CDR2 FYNNEI. The V gene lost 3 bases and the J gene lost 1 base, with 12 bases spanning the gap. The CDR3 spells CASSDLGAHNYGYTF. Written as DNA, the CDR3 is TGTGCCAGCAGTGATTTGGGGGCGCATAACTATGGCTACACCTTC.

CDR3 sequence: CASSQELDTEAFF. CDR3 coding DNA: TGCGCCAGCAGCCAAGAACTGGACACTGAAGCTTTCTTT. The chain combines TRBV4-3 with TRBJ1-1; D not resolved. CDR1 LGHNA and CDR2 YSLEER come from the germline V gene. The CDR3 contains 13 residues. V lost 0 bases, J lost 3 bases, and 5 bases lay in between.

This clone has just one count. Here the CDR3 reads CASSLEKGARGEKLFF. The CDR3 region has the DNA TGTGCCAGCAGTTTAGAAAAGGGGGCGCGGGGGGAAAAACTGTTTTTT. This sequence joins TRBV28 and TRBJ1-4; 7 positions match TRBD1. Germline trimming cut 2 bases from V and 8 bases from J; bases unmatched to any gene: 11. CDR3 length: 16 amino acids. Germline CDR1 reads MDHEN; CDR2 reads SYDVKM.

J is TRBJ1-6 and V is TRBV21-1. TRBV21-1 is reported as a pseudogene. The CDR3 sequence is 16 residues long. The CDR3 sequence is CAPRWRAVSYNSPLHF. CDR3 sequence (DNA): TGTGCCCCCCGATGGAGGGCCGTGTCCTATAATTCACCCCTCCACTTT.

The V gene is TRBV27, the J gene TRBJ2-7, with D maybe TRBD2 (6 bases). Trimming took 5 bases from V and 7 from J, leaving 15 bases between them. This CDR3 has 13 amino acids. Germline V gene data show CDR1 as MNHEY and CDR2 as SMNVEV (reference sequence). The CDR3 sequence: CASSNTGTLEQYF. The CDR3 DNA sequence: TGTGCCAGCAGTAACACCGGGACTTTGGAGCAGTACTTC.

A few counts support this clone. The chain employs TRBV29-1 and TRBJ2-1; 8 nucleotides align to TRBD2. The V and J ends lost 6 bases and 7 bases, in that order; junction bases with no gene match: 5. The CDR3 covers 12 residues. Per germline, CDR1 SQVTM and CDR2 ANQGSEA. The CDR3 sequence: CSVAGVVNEQFF. The CDR3 nucleotides read TGCAGCGTAGCGGGAGTGGTAAATGAGCAGTTCTTC.

A remark on this clone: One junction end does not reproduce the germline sequence, and a read error may be involved. The chain recombines TRBV5-1 with TRBJ2-7; D gene unclear. CDR1 is SGHRS, CDR2 YFSETQ, per germline. The CDR3 spans 13 residues. CDR3 protein: CASSLVGTYEQYF. CDR3 coding DNA: TGTGCCAGCAGCTTGGTGGGGACCTACGAGCAGTACTTC.

This chain links TRBV10-3 with TRBJ2-7; D is unresolved. The V end lost 7 bases, the J end lost 0 bases, and 10 bases lay between the germline ends. The CDR3 runs 13 residues. Per germline, CDR1 ENHRY and CDR2 SYGVKD. The CDR3 spells CAIKGLDSYEQYF. The CDR3 DNA reads TGTGCCATCAAAGGCTTAGACTCCTACGAGCAGTACTTC.